Sequencing of this T cell receptor beta chain was carried out in a study of T-cell memory formation after mild COVID-19 (dated by TCRdb to about 2021). With regard to the full study: TCR sequence clusters from the two donors were found to be largely donor specific. The cohort was made up of two young adult volunteers, one female and one male, who were previously healthy. Longitudinal TCRalpha and TCRbeta repertoire sequencing tracked T-cell clones expanding and contracting after mild COVID-19 in a couple of donors. Study-wide findings and limitations: Contracting CD4+ clones appeared mostly in the CM and EM memory subsets, whereas CD8+ clones were enriched in EMRA. From day 15 to 85, contracting clones showed balanced CD4/CD8 phenotypes, whereas a second wave of clones that expanded from day 15 to 37 leaned towards CD4+. The second-wave clones that peaked on day 37 were not confirmed to be SARS-CoV-2 specific. Only a couple of mild cases were covered by the study, and larger cohorts that include severe cases with pre-infection samples were considered necessary. Some responding clones were found in pre-infection memory, which suggests that pre-existing cross-reactive memory T cells took part in the SARS-CoV-2 response.

Instrument used: Illumina NovaSeq 6000. cDNA libraries for TCRalpha and TCRbeta were prepared by 5'RACE using constant-segment primers, with sample barcodes and unique molecular identifiers added. RNA was extracted from every sample with Trizol reagent. Libraries were amplified in two PCR steps, with a second sample barcode and Illumina TruSeq adapters added in the second step. The libraries were sequenced on an Illumina NovaSeq using 2 x 150 bp paired-end reads. As for how the authors treated the data: With migec v1.2.7, reads were demultiplexed and then collapsed into UMI-guided consensus sequences. Using mixcr v2.1.11, the UMI consensuses were aligned to TRA and TRB V and J templates and assembled into clonotypes. A clonotype was counted as expanded or contracted only when both edgeR and NoisET called the clonotype significant, with the noise models trained on biological replicates. For edgeR calls, the thresholds were a false discovery rate-adjusted p below 0.01 and a log2 fold-change of 1. As an exploratory analysis of dynamics, PCA with hierarchical clustering was applied to max-normalized trajectories of the 1000 most abundant clonotypes. Separately sequenced CD4+ and CD8+ repertoires were used to assign a CD4 or CD8 phenotype to each responding clone. Through fastp at Q25 and MiXCR, TCRdb rebuilt clones from the public reads, retaining in-frame beta chains. Rows are combined by CDR3 protein, so each entry shows the most common genes and DNA. The V and J calls were not made by the authors but by TCRdb's processing. The sample yields more than 150,000 distinct CDR3 sequences; less than 20% were counted once. 3% to 4.5% of the sample comes from the top ten.

The CDR3 goes from the cysteine to the phenylalanine over 15 residues. The CDR3 DNA has 45 bases and is translated from base 1. Cut back by 1 base and 0 bases, the V and J ends lie 5 bases apart. Based on the germline V gene, the CDR1 and CDR2 sequences are SGDLS and YYNGEE. In the case of this clonotype: Its target antigen remains unknown. The input lacks base qualities; no much larger clone sits a single base away.

PBMCs were isolated by Ficoll-Paque density gradient centrifugation. Sequencing used PBMCs or a T cell subset sorted from them (not recorded which). This sequence uses TRBV9 and TRBJ2-6; a tentative D call is TRBD1 (5 bases match). This receptor was taken from a man between 18 and 35 years old who had mild COVID-19 (a few samples of this study predate the infection). The sample titles of this study are shuffled in the database, so cell type and time point are left out; the donor was told from shared clones. The CDR3 loop reads CASSVQGSGANVLTF. The nucleotide sequence reads TGTGCCAGCAGCGTACAGGGCTCTGGGGCCAACGTCCTGACTTTC.